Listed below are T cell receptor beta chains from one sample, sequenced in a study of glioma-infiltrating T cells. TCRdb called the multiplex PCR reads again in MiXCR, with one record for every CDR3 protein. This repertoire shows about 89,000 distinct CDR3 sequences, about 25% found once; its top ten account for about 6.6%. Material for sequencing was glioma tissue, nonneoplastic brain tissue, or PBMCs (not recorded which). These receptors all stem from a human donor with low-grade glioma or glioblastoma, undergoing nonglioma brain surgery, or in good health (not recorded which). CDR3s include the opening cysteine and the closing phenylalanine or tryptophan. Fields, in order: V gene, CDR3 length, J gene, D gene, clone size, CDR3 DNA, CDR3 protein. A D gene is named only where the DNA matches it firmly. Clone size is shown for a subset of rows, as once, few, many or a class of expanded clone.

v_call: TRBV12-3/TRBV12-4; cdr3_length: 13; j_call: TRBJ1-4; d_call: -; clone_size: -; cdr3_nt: TGTGCCACCCGGGCCCCCACAGGGGAAAAACTGTTTTTT; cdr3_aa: CATRAPTGEKLFF
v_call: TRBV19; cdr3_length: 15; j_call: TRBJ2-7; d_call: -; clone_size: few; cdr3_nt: TGTGCCAGTAGTAGGGGACTGACGGGGGCCTACGAGCAGTACTTC; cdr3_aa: CASSRGLTGAYEQYF
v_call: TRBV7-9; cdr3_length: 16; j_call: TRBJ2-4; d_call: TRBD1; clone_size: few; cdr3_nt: TGTGCCAGCAGCCTTACAGGGGGTGGAACCAAAAACATTCAGTACTTC; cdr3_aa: CASSLTGGGTKNIQYF
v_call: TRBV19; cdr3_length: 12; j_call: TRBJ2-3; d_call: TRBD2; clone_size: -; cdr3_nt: TGTGCCAGTACGCCGGGGGGTGAAACGCAGTATTTT; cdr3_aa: CASTPGGETQYF
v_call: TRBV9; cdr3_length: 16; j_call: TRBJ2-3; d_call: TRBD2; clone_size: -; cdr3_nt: TGTGCCAGCAGCGTAGTTAGCGGGAGGGCCTCAGATACGCAGTATTTT; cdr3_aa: CASSVVSGRASDTQYF
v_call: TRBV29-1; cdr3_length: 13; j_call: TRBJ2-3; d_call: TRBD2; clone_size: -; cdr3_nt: TGCAGCGTTGGCGGGGGGGGCACAGATACGCAGTATTTT; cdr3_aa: CSVGGGGTDTQYF
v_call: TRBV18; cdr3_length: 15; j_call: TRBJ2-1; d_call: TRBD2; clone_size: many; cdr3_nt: TGTGCCAGCTCACCAGGACTAGTTTTAGAGAATGAGCAGTTCTTC; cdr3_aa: CASSPGLVLENEQFF
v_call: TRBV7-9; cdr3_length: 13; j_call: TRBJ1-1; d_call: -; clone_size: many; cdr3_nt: TGTGCCAGCAGCGGGCGACAGAACACTGAAGCTTTCTTT; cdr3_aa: CASSGRQNTEAFF
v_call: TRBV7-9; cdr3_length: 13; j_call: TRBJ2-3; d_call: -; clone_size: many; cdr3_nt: TGTGCCAGCAGCTTAGGGGCCGCAGATACGCAGTATTTT; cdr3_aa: CASSLGAADTQYF
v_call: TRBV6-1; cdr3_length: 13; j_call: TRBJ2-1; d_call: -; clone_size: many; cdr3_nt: TGTGCCAGCAGTATACAGGTAAACAATGAGCAGTTCTTC; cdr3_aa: CASSIQVNNEQFF
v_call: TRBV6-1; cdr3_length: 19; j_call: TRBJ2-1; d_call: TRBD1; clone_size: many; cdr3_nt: TGTGCCAGCTCTCAAACCGGGACAGGGGTCATTAGCTCCTACAATGAGCAGTTCTTC; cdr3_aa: CASSQTGTGVISSYNEQFF
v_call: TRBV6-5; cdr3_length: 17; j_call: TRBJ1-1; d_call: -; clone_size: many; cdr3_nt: TGTGCCAGCAGTTACTTCAGGTCCGTTAGGGGGAACACTGAAGCTTTCTTT; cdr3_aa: CASSYFRSVRGNTEAFF
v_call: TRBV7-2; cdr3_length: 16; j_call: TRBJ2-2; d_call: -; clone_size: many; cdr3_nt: TGTGCCAGCAGCTTAGTAGGGAGACCCAACACCGGGGAGCTGTTTTTT; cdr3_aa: CASSLVGRPNTGELFF
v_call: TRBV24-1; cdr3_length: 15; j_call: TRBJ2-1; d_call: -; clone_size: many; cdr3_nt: TGTGCCGTACAGGGGGCGGGAGGTAAGGGCAATGAGCAGTTCTTC; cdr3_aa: CAVQGAGGKGNEQFF
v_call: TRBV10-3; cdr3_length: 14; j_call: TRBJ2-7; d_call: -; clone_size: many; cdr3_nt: TGTGCCATCAGTGAGTCACCGGGTCAGTACGAGCAGTACTTC; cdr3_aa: CAISESPGQYEQYF
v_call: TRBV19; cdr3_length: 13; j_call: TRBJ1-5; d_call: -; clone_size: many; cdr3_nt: TGTGCCAGTAGGAGACAGTTCAATCAGCCCCAGCATTTT; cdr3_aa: CASRRQFNQPQHF
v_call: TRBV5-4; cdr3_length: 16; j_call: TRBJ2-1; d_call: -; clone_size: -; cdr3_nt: TGTGCCAGCAGCATGGCTGGGGGTAGCTCCTACAATGAGCAGTTCTTC; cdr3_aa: CASSMAGGSSYNEQFF
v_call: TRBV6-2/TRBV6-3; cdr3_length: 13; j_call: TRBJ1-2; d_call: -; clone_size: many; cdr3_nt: TGTGCCAGCAGTTACCCATCGACAGACGGCTACACCTTC; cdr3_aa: CASSYPSTDGYTF
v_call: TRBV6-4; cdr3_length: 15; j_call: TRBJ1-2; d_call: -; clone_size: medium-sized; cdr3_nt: TGTGCCAGCAGCGATCAGGACAGCCATAGGGATGGCTACACCTTC; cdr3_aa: CASSDQDSHRDGYTF
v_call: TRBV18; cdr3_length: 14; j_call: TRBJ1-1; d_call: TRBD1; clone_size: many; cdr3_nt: TGTGCCAGCTCAACAGGGGTGGGAAACACTGAAGCTTTCTTT; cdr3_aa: CASSTGVGNTEAFF
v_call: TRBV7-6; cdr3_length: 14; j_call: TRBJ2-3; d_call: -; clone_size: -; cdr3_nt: TGTGCCAGCAGCCGCACTGGGAGCACAGATACGCAGTATTTT; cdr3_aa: CASSRTGSTDTQYF
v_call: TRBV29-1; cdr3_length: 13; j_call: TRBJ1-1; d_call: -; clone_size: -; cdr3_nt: TGCAGCGTTGAAGTGGCGGCAAACACTGAAGCTTTCTTT; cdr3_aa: CSVEVAANTEAFF
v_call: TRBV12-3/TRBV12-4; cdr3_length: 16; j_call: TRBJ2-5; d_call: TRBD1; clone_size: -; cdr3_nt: TGTGCCAGCAGTTCAACCGGGACAGGGGATAAAAAGACCCAGTACTTC; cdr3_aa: CASSSTGTGDKKTQYF
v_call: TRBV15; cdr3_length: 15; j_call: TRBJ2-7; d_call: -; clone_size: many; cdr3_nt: TGTGCCACCAGCAGATCCAGGGGCTATGGCTACGAGCAGTACTTC; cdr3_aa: CATSRSRGYGYEQYF
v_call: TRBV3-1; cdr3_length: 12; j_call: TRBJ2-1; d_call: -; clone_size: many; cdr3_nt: TGTGCCAGCAGCCAAACCTACAATGAGCAGTTCTTC; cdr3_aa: CASSQTYNEQFF
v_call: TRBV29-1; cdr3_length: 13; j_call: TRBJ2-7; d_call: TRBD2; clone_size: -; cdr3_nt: TGCAGCGCCCGACTAGCGGACACCTACGAGCAGTACTTC; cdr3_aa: CSARLADTYEQYF
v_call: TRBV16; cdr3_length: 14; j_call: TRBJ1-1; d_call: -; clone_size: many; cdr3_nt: TGTGCCAGCAGCCGTGGGCCGAGAAGCACTGAAGCTTTCTTT; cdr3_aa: CASSRGPRSTEAFF
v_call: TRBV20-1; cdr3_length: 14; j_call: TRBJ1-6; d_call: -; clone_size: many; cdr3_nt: TGCAGTGCTAGAAAGGACCCCTATAATTCACCCCTCCACTTT; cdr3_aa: CSARKDPYNSPLHF
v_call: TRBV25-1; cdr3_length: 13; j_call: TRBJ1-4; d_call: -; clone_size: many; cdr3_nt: TGTGCCAGCAGTCGGGGATATACGGAAAAACTGTTTTTT; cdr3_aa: CASSRGYTEKLFF
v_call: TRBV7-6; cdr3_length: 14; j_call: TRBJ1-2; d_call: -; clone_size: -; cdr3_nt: TGTGCCAGCAGCCCCCAGGCAGGGGTTGATGGCTACACCTTC; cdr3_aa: CASSPQAGVDGYTF
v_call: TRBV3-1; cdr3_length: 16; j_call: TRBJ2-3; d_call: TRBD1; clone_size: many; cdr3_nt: TGTGCCAGCAGCCAACGACAGGGGGCGGGTACAGATACGCAGTATTTT; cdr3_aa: CASSQRQGAGTDTQYF
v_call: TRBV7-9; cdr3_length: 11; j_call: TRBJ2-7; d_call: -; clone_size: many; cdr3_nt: TGTGCCAGCAGCTCCAGTCGCGAGCAGTACTTC; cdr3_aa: CASSSSREQYF
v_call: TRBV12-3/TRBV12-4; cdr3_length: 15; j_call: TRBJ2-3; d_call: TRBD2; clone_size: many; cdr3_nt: TGTGCCAGCAGTTTAGCGGGGGGGAATGCAGATACGCAGTATTTT; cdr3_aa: CASSLAGGNADTQYF
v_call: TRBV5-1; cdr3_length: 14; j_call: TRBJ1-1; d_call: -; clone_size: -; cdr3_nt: TGCGCCAGCAGCTCAGGACCGGGAGACACTGAAGCTTTCTTT; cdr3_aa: CASSSGPGDTEAFF
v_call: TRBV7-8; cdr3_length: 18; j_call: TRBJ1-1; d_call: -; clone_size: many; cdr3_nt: TGTGCCAGCAGTTTATTGAAGCGGACACCGACTTTTTTCACTGAAGCTTTCTTT; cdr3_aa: CASSLLKRTPTFFTEAFF
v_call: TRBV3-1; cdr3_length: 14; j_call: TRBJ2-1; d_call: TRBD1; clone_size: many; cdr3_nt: TGTGCCAGCAAGACCGGGACAGGGAACAATGAGCAGTTCTTC; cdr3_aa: CASKTGTGNNEQFF
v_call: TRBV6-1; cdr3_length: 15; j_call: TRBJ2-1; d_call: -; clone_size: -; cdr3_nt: TGTGCCATCAGCGTAGACTCGCCCTTTTACAGTGAGCAGTTCTTC; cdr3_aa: CAISVDSPFYSEQFF
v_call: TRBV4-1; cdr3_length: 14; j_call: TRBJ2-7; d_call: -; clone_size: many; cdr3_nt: TGCGCCAGCAGCCCGCAACAGGGTGAGATAGAGCAGTACTTC; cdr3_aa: CASSPQQGEIEQYF
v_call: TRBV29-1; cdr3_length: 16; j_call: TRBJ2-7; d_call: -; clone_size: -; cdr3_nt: TGCAGCGTCGTACAGTCCGGGACCGAGAGTTTACGAGGGCAGTACTTC; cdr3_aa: CSVVQSGTESLRGQYF
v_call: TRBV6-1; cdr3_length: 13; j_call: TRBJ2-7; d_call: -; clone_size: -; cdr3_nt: TGTGCCAGCAGCCCAAACAGGAGATACGAGCAGTACTTC; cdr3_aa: CASSPNRRYEQYF
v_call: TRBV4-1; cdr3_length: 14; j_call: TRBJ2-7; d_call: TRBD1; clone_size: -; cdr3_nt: TGCGCCAGCAGCCTAATGGACAGGGGAGACGAGCAGTACTTC; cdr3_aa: CASSLMDRGDEQYF
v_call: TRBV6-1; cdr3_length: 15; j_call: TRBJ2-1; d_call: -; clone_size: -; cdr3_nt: TGTGCCAGCAGTGAAGTGTGGGGAAAATACAATGGGCAGTTCTTC; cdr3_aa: CASSEVWGKYNGQFF
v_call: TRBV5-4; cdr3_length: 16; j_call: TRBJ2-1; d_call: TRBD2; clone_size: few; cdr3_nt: TGTGCCAGCAGCATCGGACTAGCGGGAGGGGGGAATGAGCAGTTCTTC; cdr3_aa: CASSIGLAGGGNEQFF
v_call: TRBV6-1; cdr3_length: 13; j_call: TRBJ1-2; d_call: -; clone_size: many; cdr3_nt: TGTGCCAGCCGGGACCTAAAAACGTGGGGCTACACCTTC; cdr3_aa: CASRDLKTWGYTF
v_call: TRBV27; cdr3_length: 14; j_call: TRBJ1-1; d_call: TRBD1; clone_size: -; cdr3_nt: TGTGCCAGCAGTTGGGACAGGGATGGCACTGAAGCTTTCTTT; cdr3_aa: CASSWDRDGTEAFF
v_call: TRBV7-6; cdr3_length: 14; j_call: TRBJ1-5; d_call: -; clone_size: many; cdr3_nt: TGTGCCAGCAGCTCCCTTCTTGGGGATCAGCCCCAGCATTTT; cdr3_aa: CASSSLLGDQPQHF